The source of this T cell receptor beta chain is a study of T cell repertoires in cytomegalovirus infection. TCRdb re-called the reads through MiXCR, storing one row per CDR3 protein. The profile shows 100,000 to 150,000 distinct CDR3 sequences, approximately 9.2% of them singletons. In this sample, this clonotype turned up many times. The CDR3 is 15 amino acids. Germline V gene sequence: CDR1 GTSNPN, CDR2 SVGIG (reference sequence). Trimming left V 0 bases short and J 3 bases short, with 12 bases between. J is TRBJ1-5 and V is TRBV30; TRBD1 is a possible D gene (5 bases). The receptor's source is a human donor in good health (CMV status not recorded). Some clones in this sample may be carry-over from other donors' samples. The sample taken for sequencing was PBMCs. CDR3 sequence (DNA): TGTGCCTGGAGTGTATCCCGGACACTCAATCAGCCCCAGCATTTT. Amino acids: CAWSVSRTLNQPQHF.